Reported below is one T cell receptor beta chain. Sequencing was performed with immunoSEQ multiplex PCR; in TCRdb, only in-frame clones are kept and a portion is missing. The table records some 110,000 clones, about 77% of them present only once. After removal of 1 base from V and 4 bases from J, the junction contained 5 bases not matched to a gene. Germline lookup yields CDR1 MGHRA and CDR2 YSYEKL. The CDR3 is 15 residues long. This entry belongs to a study of radiotherapy plus CTLA-4 blockade in lung cancer. Patients had chemo-refractory metastatic non-small-cell lung cancer and received focal radiation plus CTLA-4 blockade that used ipilimumab.

The sequence derives from a human donor with non-small cell lung cancer who had a partial response to radiotherapy plus ipilimumab. This specimen consisted of peripheral blood, obtained from a patient treated with radiotherapy plus ipilimumab. This chain uses TRBV4-1 with TRBJ2-5; 8 nucleotides match TRBD2. The CDR3 DNA reads TGCGCCAGCAGCCAAGTTGGCGGGAGGTTAGAGACCCAGTACTTC. Its translation is CASSQVGGRLETQYF.